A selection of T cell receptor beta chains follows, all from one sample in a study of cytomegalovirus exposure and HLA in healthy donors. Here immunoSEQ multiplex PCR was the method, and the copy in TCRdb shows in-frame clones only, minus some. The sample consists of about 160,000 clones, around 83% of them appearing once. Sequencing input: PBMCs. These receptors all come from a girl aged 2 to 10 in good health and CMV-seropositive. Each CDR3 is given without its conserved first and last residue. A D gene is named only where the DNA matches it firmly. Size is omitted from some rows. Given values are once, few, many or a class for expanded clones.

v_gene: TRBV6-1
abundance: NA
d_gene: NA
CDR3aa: ASRAPVGTQY

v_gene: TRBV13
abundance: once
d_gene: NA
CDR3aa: ASSFAGRGGNQPQH

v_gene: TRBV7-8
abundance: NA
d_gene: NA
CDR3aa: ASSLDSRKETQY

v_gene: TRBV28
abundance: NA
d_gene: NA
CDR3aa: ASTPTEVNQPQH

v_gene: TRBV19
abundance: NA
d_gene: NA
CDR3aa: ASPHRHPGFNEKLF

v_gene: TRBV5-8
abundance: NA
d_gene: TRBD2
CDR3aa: ASSPGLAGDTDTQY

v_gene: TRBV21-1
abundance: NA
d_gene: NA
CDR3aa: ASSKLGTGRDEQF

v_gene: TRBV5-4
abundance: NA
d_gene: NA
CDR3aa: ASSLEGRETQY

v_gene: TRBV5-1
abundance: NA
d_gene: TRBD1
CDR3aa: ASSPDRNYEQY

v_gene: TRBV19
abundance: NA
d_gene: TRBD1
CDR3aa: ASRRNRGNSANYGYT

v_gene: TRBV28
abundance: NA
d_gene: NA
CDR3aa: ASSLSGSTDTQY

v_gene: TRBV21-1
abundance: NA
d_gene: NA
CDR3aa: ASSKSGPPDEQF

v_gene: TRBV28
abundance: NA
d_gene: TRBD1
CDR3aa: ASSLRGPRNEQF

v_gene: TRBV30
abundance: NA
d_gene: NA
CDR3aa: AWSRGSNQPQH

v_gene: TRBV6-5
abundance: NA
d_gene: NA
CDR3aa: ASSFNRENSNQPQH

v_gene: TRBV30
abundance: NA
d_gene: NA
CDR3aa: AWMESSNEQY

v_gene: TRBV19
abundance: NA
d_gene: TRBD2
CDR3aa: ASSSAPGLAYEQY

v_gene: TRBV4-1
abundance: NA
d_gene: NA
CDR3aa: ASSQDDTVTEAF

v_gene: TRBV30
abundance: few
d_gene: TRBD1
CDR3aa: AWNPGQGIPYEQY

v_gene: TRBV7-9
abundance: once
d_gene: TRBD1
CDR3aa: SSSPGQEGYT

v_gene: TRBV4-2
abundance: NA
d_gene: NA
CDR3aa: ASSQGTYIGTDTQY

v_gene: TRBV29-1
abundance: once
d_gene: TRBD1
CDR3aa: SARTGNQPQH

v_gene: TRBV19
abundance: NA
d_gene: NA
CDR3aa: ASSIPGVNTEAF

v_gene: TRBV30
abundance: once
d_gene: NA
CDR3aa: AWSVMVRDTIY

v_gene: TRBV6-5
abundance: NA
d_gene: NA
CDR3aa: ASSYQGPGGQPQH

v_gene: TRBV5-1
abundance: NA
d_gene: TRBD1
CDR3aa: ASSSDTGGQGYT

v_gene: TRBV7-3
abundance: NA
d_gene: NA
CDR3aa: ASSLTRQRLNTEAF

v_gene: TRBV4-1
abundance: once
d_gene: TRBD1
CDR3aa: ASSQGQGPEEKLF

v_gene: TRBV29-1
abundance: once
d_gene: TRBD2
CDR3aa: SVEDPTSYEQF

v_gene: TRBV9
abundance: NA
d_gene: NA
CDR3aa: ASSGPRELNVLT

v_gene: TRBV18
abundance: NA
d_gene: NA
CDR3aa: ASSPGLLNTGELF